The clone carrying this T cell receptor beta chain was seen more than once but under ten times. The CDR3 spans 15 residues. CDR1 is LGHNA, CDR2 YSLEER, per germline. Trimming removed 0 bases from V and 4 bases from J, with 12 bases in between. For the second PCR, which ran for roughly 7 to 11 cycles, a sample-barcoded 5' primer and a J-beta primer mix were used. TCRdb reprocessed the 5' RACE reads with MiXCR, giving one entry per CDR3 protein. The sample includes roughly 860,000 distinct CDR3 sequences, 62% of them seen just once. The data derive from a study of blood T cells in healthy people across ages.

The receptor was isolated from a man younger than 45 in good health. The sample consisted of blood. The V call is TRBV4-3, the J call TRBJ2-5; TRBD1 might be the D (5 bases). Here the CDR3 reads CASSQDPQGRETQYF. The CDR3 region has the DNA TGCGCCAGCAGCCAAGATCCCCAGGGAAGAGAGACCCAGTACTTC.